Each of the 28 T cell receptor beta chains below was sequenced from the same sample in a study of blood T cell repertoires in COVID-19. Only in-frame clones appear in the TCRdb table, and some are missing; sequencing was by immunoSEQ multiplex PCR. This sample has fewer than 65,000 clones, with more than 90% found just once. What was sequenced was peripheral blood. These receptors came from a human donor in a cohort sampled during active COVID-19.

This chain joins TRBV5-4 and TRBJ2-1, with 15 bases matching TRBD2. The germline gives CDR1 SGHNT, CDR2 YYREEE (reference sequence). The junction had 2 bases not matched to a gene; V was cut back by 0 bases and J by 7 bases. The CDR3 contains 16 residues. DNA for the CDR3: TGTGCCAGCAGCTTGGAAGGGACTAGCGGGAGGAATGAGCAGTTCTTC. It is translated as CASSLEGTSGRNEQFF.

The rearrangement joins TRBV3-1 (or the pseudogene TRBV3-2) to TRBJ2-7; D call uncertain. The V gene's germline CDR1 is LGHDT and CDR2 YNNKEL (reference sequence). V was shortened by 7 bases and J by 0 bases, with 4 bases between the two germline ends. This CDR3 is 11 amino acids long. CDR3 DNA: TGTGCCAGCACCCTCTCCTACGAGCAGTACTTC. It codes for CASTLSYEQYF.

The V and J genes are TRBV9 and TRBJ2-1; 10 positions agree with TRBD2. Trimming removed 2 bases from V and 6 bases from J; junction bases left unmatched: 11. Germline V gene sequence: CDR1 SGDLS, CDR2 YYNGEE. The CDR3 totals 17 residues. The DNA for the CDR3 is TGTGCCAGCAGCGTCGAGGGCCTGACTAGCGGGCTCAATGAGCAGTTCTTC. Residues: CASSVEGLTSGLNEQFF. Full variable domain (remainder filled in from reference TRBV9 and TRBJ2-1): DSGVTQTPKHLITATGQRVTLRCSPRSGDLSVYWYQQSLDQGLQFLIQYYNGEERAKGNILERFSAQQFPDLHSELNLSSLELGDSALYFCASSVEGLTSGLNEQFFGPGTRLTVL.

The rearrangement links TRBV2 to TRBJ1-5; no clear D gene. The CDR3 loop spans 15 amino acids. Trimming left V 3 bases short and J 0 bases short, with 9 bases between. Germline V CDR1 and CDR2: SNHLY, FYNNEI. CDR3 in DNA: TGTGCCAGCAGTGAGTCAGAAACTAGCAATCAGCCCCAGCATTTT. This sequence encodes CASSESETSNQPQHF. Variable domain in full (rest from reference TRBV2 and TRBJ1-5): EPEVTQTPSHQVTQMGQEVILRCVPISNHLYFYWYRQILGQKVEFLVSFYNNEISEKSEIFDDQFSVERPDGSNFTLKIRSTKLEDSAMYFCASSESETSNQPQHFGDGTRLSIL.

CDR3 sequence (DNA): TGTGCCTTTTACAGGGGATTCGTCTACGAGCAGTACGTC. It specifies CAFYRGFVYEQYV. The rearrangement joins TRBV24-1 to TRBJ2-7; TRBD1 aligns across 7 bases. Germline V CDR1 and CDR2: KGHDR, SFDVKD. The ends lost 12 bases at V and 3 bases at J; junction bases unmatched: 10. The CDR3 contains 13 residues.

This clone was observed a few times. The rearrangement uses TRBV11-3 and TRBJ1-1; TRBD1 is a possible D gene (5 bases). V lost 1 base and J 5 bases, leaving 14 bases between the germline ends. This CDR3 has 15 amino acids. Germline lookup yields CDR1 SGHNT and CDR2 YENEEA. This CDR3 is CASSLVWGGRTEAFF. The CDR3 coding sequence is TGTGCCAGCAGCTTAGTCTGGGGGGGTAGGACTGAAGCTTTCTTT.

The chain carries TRBV7-2 and TRBJ1-1; 8 nucleotides line up with TRBD1. CDR1 is SGHTA, CDR2 FQGNSA, per germline. The V segment lost 1 base and the J segment 2 bases; nucleotides outside the gene matches: 3. This CDR3 spans 15 amino acids. The CDR3, as DNA: TGTGCCAGCAGCTTAGTGGGACAGGTTAACACTGAAGCTTTCTTT. Its protein is CASSLVGQVNTEAFF.

This chain connects TRBV24-1 to TRBJ2-1; tentative D call: TRBD1 (5 bases). The ends were cut back, 3 bases at V and 7 bases at J, with 15 bases in the middle. CDR1 and CDR2 (germline): KGHDR, SFDVKD. This CDR3 spans 15 amino acids. The DNA of the CDR3 is TGTGCCACCAGTGATCCAACAGGAACCGGGAATGAGCAGTTCTTC. Protein product: CATSDPTGTGNEQFF.

The chain recombines TRBV12-3 or TRBV12-4 with TRBJ1-1; D uncertain. The CDR3 spans 13 residues. V lost 6 bases and J 1 base, leaving 9 bases between the germline ends. As DNA, the CDR3 is TGTGCCAGCAGGGCCCGACAGAACACTGAAGCTTTCTTT. Translated, it gives CASRARQNTEAFF.

This clone has a handful of counts. The J gene is TRBJ1-6, the V gene TRBV27; TRBD1 matches 10 bases. The J segment lost 7 bases and the V segment lost 5 bases, leaving 8 bases of the junction unmatched. The CDR3 covers 16 residues. Germline V gives CDR1 MNHEY, CDR2 SMNVEV (reference sequence). The CDR3 bases are TGTGCCAGCAGTCCCTGGGACAGGGGACAAAATTCACCCCTCCACTTT. Amino acid sequence: CASSPWDRGQNSPLHF.

The chain couples TRBV21-1 to TRBJ2-7; the table calls TRBD2, which could not be checked here. TRBV21-1 is listed as a pseudogene. The CDR3 sequence is 12 residues long. The CDR3 nucleotides are TGTGCCAGCAGCAGACTCCACTACGAGCAGTACGTC. Its protein is CASSRLHYEQYV.

This chain uses TRBV24-1 with TRBJ2-3; TRBD1 is a possible D gene (6 bases). V was clipped by 3 bases and J by 7 bases, with 13 bases between them. The CDR3 has 14 amino acids. Germline CDR1 is KGHDR and CDR2 is SFDVKD. The CDR3 reads CATSDPSGANTQYF. CDR3 in DNA: TGTGCCACCAGTGATCCCTCAGGGGCGAATACGCAGTATTTT.

The chain combines TRBV6-1 with TRBJ2-7; the D gene is possibly TRBD2 (5 bases). Deletions cut 1 base from V and 4 bases from J, with 8 bases between. The V gene's germline CDR1 is MNHNS and CDR2 SASEGT. The CDR3 has 13 residues. The CDR3 DNA is TGTGCCAGCAGTGAAGGGGGAGTTTACGAGCAGTACGTC. Translated, it gives CASSEGGVYEQYV.

The CDR3, as DNA: TGTGCCAGCAGTAAGAATCCAGGCTACGAGCAGTACGTC. Translated: CASSKNPGYEQYV. The chain joins TRBV6-5 to TRBJ2-7; no reliable D call. V was trimmed by 5 bases and J by 3 bases, leaving 11 bases between them. Germline V gene sequence: CDR1 MNHEY, CDR2 SVGAGI. There are 13 residues in the CDR3.

J is TRBJ1-2 and V is TRBV30; D not certain. Germline lookup yields CDR1 GTSNPN and CDR2 SVGIG (reference sequence). Trimming pared 1 base from V and 4 bases from J, leaving 13 bases between. The CDR3 spans 14 residues. The CDR3 region has the DNA TGTGCCTGGAGTGGGGTTGTAGGAGGCTATGGCTACACCTTC. Translated, it gives CAWSGVVGGYGYTF.

The V and J genes are TRBV4-1 and TRBJ2-7; TRBD2 agrees at 10 bases. Trimming cost V 5 bases and J 7 bases; bases outside gene matches: 11. Per the germline V gene, CDR1 is MGHRA and CDR2 is YSYEKL. This CDR3 is built from 15 residues. CDR3 nucleotides: TGCGCCAGCAGCTTATCTAGCGGGAGTGCGAGAGAGCAGTACTTC. The encoded protein is CASSLSSGSAREQYF.

This chain connects TRBV29-1 to TRBJ2-1; D is undetermined. The CDR3 is 10 amino acids. V was clipped by 6 bases and J by 9 bases, with 9 bases between them. Per germline, CDR1 SQVTM and CDR2 ANQGSEA. DNA for the CDR3: TGCAGCGTCTCCAGGCTTGAGCAGTTCTTC. Translating gives CSVSRLEQFF.

The CDR3 loop is CASSLGVGGGQPQHF. The CDR3 DNA reads as TGTGCCAGCAGTTTAGGAGTAGGGGGGGGTCAGCCCCAGCATTTT. The chain links TRBV28 to TRBJ1-5; D is possibly TRBD1 (6 bases). Deletions cut 2 bases from V and 6 bases from J, with 14 bases between. The CDR3 totals 15 residues. Germline V gene sequence: CDR1 MDHEN, CDR2 SYDVKM.

V usage is TRBV24-1 and J usage is TRBJ2-7, with 8 bases aligning to TRBD1. Unmatched junction bases numbered 8, after V lost 2 bases and J lost 3 bases. CDR3 size: 16 residues. Germline CDR1 reads KGHDR; CDR2 reads SFDVKD. The CDR3 DNA reads TGTGCCACCAGTGATTGGGGGGCAGGGGGCCGCTACGAGCAGTACTTC. It codes for CATSDWGAGGRYEQYF.

The chain employs TRBV6-6 and TRBJ2-5; the match to TRBD2 covers 9 bases. V trimming: 5 bases; J trimming: 5 bases; junction bases outside the gene matches: 3. In germline, CDR1 is MNHNY, CDR2 SVGAGI (reference sequence). The CDR3 extends over 13 amino acids. The DNA for the CDR3 is TGTGCCAGCAGTAGGGGACTAGCCGAGACCCAGTACTTC. As protein: CASSRGLAETQYF.

V usage is TRBV2 and J usage is TRBJ1-5, with D hard to call. Trimming shortened V by 3 bases and J by 2 bases, and 5 bases separated the two germline ends. This CDR3 is built from 13 residues. CDR1 SNHLY and CDR2 FYNNEI come from the germline V gene. The CDR3: CASSDSRNQPQHF. The CDR3 nucleotides are TGTGCCAGCAGTGATAGCCGCAATCAGCCCCAGCATTTT.

The J gene is TRBJ2-5, the V gene TRBV27, with D maybe TRBD2 (5 bases). CDR3 length: 14 amino acids. The V and J ends lost 5 bases and 5 bases respectively, with 15 bases between them. The germline CDR1 and CDR2 sequences are MNHEY and SMNVEV (reference sequence). The CDR3 DNA follows: TGTGCCAGCAGTACCAACTGGCGGGTTGAGACCCAGTACTTC. It specifies CASSTNWRVETQYF.

The chain recombines TRBV6-5 with TRBJ2-3; D is perhaps TRBD2 (7 bases). Trimming removed 1 base at V and 1 base at J, with 12 bases between. Germline V gene data show CDR1 as MNHEY and CDR2 as SVGAGI. This CDR3 comprises 16 residues. The CDR3 loop is CASSYYGEGGTDTQYF. In DNA form, the CDR3 reads TGTGCCAGCAGTTACTACGGGGAGGGGGGCACAGATACGCAGTATTTT.

This chain connects TRBV6-5 to TRBJ2-2; D is possibly TRBD2 (6 bases). V lost 7 bases and J lost 10, with 16 bases in between. Germline CDR1 reads MNHEY; CDR2 reads SVGAGI. The CDR3 is made up of 13 amino acids. The DNA for the CDR3 is TGTGCCAGCACCTCCGGGGAGGTTACGGAGCTGTTTTTT. Protein: CASTSGEVTELFF.

This chain uses TRBV7-9 with TRBJ2-6; 7 nucleotides line up with TRBD1. V dropped 3 bases and J dropped 2; count of bases not matched to a gene: 10. CDR3 size: 18 residues. The germline gives CDR1 SEHNR, CDR2 FQNEAQ (reference sequence). CDR3 region: CASSFLWTGPTGANVLTF. The CDR3 DNA reads TGTGCCAGCAGCTTCCTTTGGACAGGTCCAACTGGGGCCAACGTCCTGACTTTC.

This clone was seen only once. This chain joins TRBV2 and TRBJ2-1, with a possible D match to TRBD2 (6 bases). V lost 7 bases and J lost 3, with 10 bases in between. The CDR3 sequence is 13 residues long. Germline V gives CDR1 SNHLY, CDR2 FYNNEI. The CDR3 region has the DNA TGTGCCAGCATGGAGGGATACTACAATGAGCAGTTCTTC. Translated: CASMEGYYNEQFF.

The chain is built from TRBV19 and TRBJ2-5; no clear D. V gave up 8 bases and J gave up 0 bases, with 4 bases separating them. The CDR3 runs 11 residues. Germline CDR1 and CDR2: LNHDA and SQIVND (reference sequence). The CDR3 loop reads CASEYQETQYF. In nucleotides, the CDR3 is TGTGCCAGTGAGTACCAAGAGACCCAGTACTTC. The full variable domain, in which reference TRBV19 and TRBJ2-5 provide the parts outside the CDR3, is DGGITQSPKYLFRKEGQNVTLSCEQNLNHDAMYWYRQDPGQGLRLIYYSQIVNDFQKGDIAEGYSVSREKKESFPLTVTSAQKNPTAFYLCASEYQETQYFGPGTRLLVL.

The rearrangement joins TRBV18 to TRBJ1-6; TRBD1 matches at 11 bases. CDR3 length equals 14 residues. With V trimmed by 3 bases and J by 13 bases, 5 bases remained unmatched. Germline assignment: CDR1 KGHSH and CDR2 LQKENI. The CDR3 bases are TGTGCCAGCTCACCGGGACAGGGGGTAGGGCCCCTCCACTTT. As protein: CASSPGQGVGPLHF. The entire variable domain, with the rest obtained from reference TRBV18 and TRBJ1-6, is as follows: NAGVMQNPRHLVRRRGQEARLRCSPMKGHSHVYWYRQLPEEGLKFMVYLQKENIIDESGMPKERFSAEFPKEGPSILRIQQVVRGDSAAYFCASSPGQGVGPLHFGNGTRLTVT.